A single sample gave rise to the 32 T cell receptor beta chains below, sequenced in a study of blood T cell repertoires in COVID-19. Produced via immunoSEQ multiplex PCR; TCRdb's table is partial and in-frame only. The table includes around 300,000 clones, roughly 90% detected once. The sample consisted of PBMCs or T cells enriched from blood (not recorded which). These receptors came from a woman in her twenties or thirties who had recovered from COVID-19.

This clone was found a few times. The chain combines TRBV24-1 with TRBJ1-6, with 8 bases identical to TRBD1. The CDR3 totals 14 residues. Germline values: CDR1 KGHDR, CDR2 SFDVKD. V dropped 9 bases and J dropped 5; count of bases not matched to a gene: 5. The CDR3 sequence: CATSSDRDNSPLHF. CDR3 DNA: TGTGCCACCTCTTCGGACAGGGATAATTCACCCCTCCACTTT.

The chain is built from TRBV28 and TRBJ2-3; TRBD2 aligns across 11 bases. CDR1 is MDHEN, CDR2 SYDVKM, per germline. The CDR3 totals 17 residues. J lost 0 bases, V lost 8 bases, and 10 bases had no gene match. CDR3 nucleotides: TGTGCCAGCCGAACCGGGACTAGCGGAGTTAGCACAGATACGCAGTATTTT. It is translated as CASRTGTSGVSTDTQYF.

The V call is TRBV18, the J call TRBJ2-1, with TRBD2 matching 12 bases. Per the germline V gene, CDR1 is KGHSH and CDR2 is LQKENI. This CDR3 spans 15 amino acids. V gave up 3 bases and J gave up 9 bases; unmatched junction bases: 6. The CDR3 DNA follows: TGTGCCAGCTCACCCCCGGGACTAGCGGGCTTTGAGCAGTTCTTC. Translated: CASSPPGLAGFEQFF. The variable domain in full, with the rest retrieved from reference TRBV18 and TRBJ2-1, is NAGVMQNPRHLVRRRGQEARLRCSPMKGHSHVYWYRQLPEEGLKFMVYLQKENIIDESGMPKERFSAEFPKEGPSILRIQQVVRGDSAAYFCASSPPGLAGFEQFFGPGTRLTVL.

The V and J genes are TRBV28 and TRBJ2-7; D not certain. The germline gives CDR1 MDHEN, CDR2 SYDVKM. CDR3 size: 12 residues. Trimming removed 7 bases at V and 2 bases at J, with 9 bases between. The CDR3 bases are TGTGCCAGCAATCTGTCCCCCTACGAGCAGTACTTC. It specifies CASNLSPYEQYF.

The chain employs TRBV18 and TRBJ1-1; 7 bases align to TRBD1. From germline, CDR1 is KGHSH and CDR2 LQKENI. The CDR3 is 18 residues long. Unmatched junction bases numbered 16, after V lost 1 base and J lost 5 bases. CDR3 nucleotide sequence: TGTGCCAGCTCACCACTCCGACAGGGCTATTTAAGTGATACTGAAGCTTTCTTT. Translated: CASSPLRQGYLSDTEAFF.

For the CDR3, the DNA is TGCAGCGTTGTTATGTACAATGAGCAGTTCTTC. Encoded protein: CSVVMYNEQFF. The chain is built from TRBV29-1 and TRBJ2-1; D uncertain. Germline CDR1 and CDR2: SQVTM and ANQGSEA. The CDR3 extends over 11 amino acids. The V and J ends lost 4 bases and 4 bases respectively, with 5 bases between them.

The chain links TRBV7-6 to TRBJ2-1, with TRBD2 identical over 11 bases. Germline lookup yields CDR1 SGHVS and CDR2 FNYEAQ. The CDR3 length is 16 residues. With 1 base clipped from V and 7 bases from J, the junction kept 6 bases outside the gene matches. The CDR3 reads CASSLDGTSGANEQFF. CDR3 DNA: TGTGCCAGCAGCTTAGACGGGACTAGCGGAGCTAATGAGCAGTTCTTC.

The V gene is TRBV11-2, the J gene TRBJ2-1, with D perhaps TRBD2 (6 bases). The CDR3 has 13 residues. Germline CDR1 and CDR2: SGHAT and FQNNGV. Trimming removed 1 base at V and 15 bases at J, with 16 bases between. CDR3 nucleotides: TGTGCCAGCAGCTTAGTTGGCGTGGGCGGGGTGTTCTTC. Translation: CASSLVGVGGVFF. Full variable domain (missing parts from reference TRBV11-2 and TRBJ2-1): EAGVAQSPRYKIIEKRQSVAFWCNPISGHATLYWYQQILGQGPKLLIQFQNNGVVDDSQLPKDRFSAERLKGVDSTLKIQPAKLEDSAVYLCASSLVGVGGVFFGPGTRLTVL.

This clone was seen a few times. The gene calls are TRBV19 and TRBJ2-7, with D possibly TRBD2 on 6 matching bases. CDR1 LNHDA and CDR2 SQIVND come from the germline V gene (reference sequence). V gave up 4 bases and J gave up 0 bases, with 13 bases separating them. This CDR3 is built from 15 residues. DNA of the CDR3: TGTGCCAGTAGTAACCGGGACTCGAGCTCCTACGAGCAGTACTTC. Translating gives CASSNRDSSSYEQYF.

The chain has TRBV6-5 and TRBJ1-5; D is uncertain. Germline V CDR1 and CDR2: MNHEY, SVGAGI. The CDR3 is made up of 15 amino acids. Trimming pared 2 bases from V and 3 bases from J, leaving 11 bases between. The CDR3 reads CASSYDTEYNQPQHF. CDR3 nucleotide sequence: TGTGCCAGCAGTTACGATACCGAGTACAATCAGCCCCAGCATTTT.

The chain has TRBV28 and TRBJ2-2; D may be TRBD2 (6 bases). V was cut by 10 bases and J by 5 bases, with 11 bases left in between. This CDR3 comprises 12 residues. Germline lookup yields CDR1 MDHEN and CDR2 SYDVKM. CDR3 protein: CAINRGTGELFF. As DNA, the CDR3 is TGTGCCATCAACCGGGGGACCGGGGAGCTGTTTTTT.

The table lists this clone with a count of one. The genes are TRBV9 and TRBJ2-3; a possible D gene is TRBD2 (5 bases). The germline gives CDR1 SGDLS, CDR2 YYNGEE. This CDR3 is built from 14 residues. V was shortened by 3 bases and J by 4 bases, with 12 bases between the two germline ends. CDR3 bases: TGTGCCAGCAGCGAACTAGGGAGTGCAGATACGCAGTATTTT. Translating it yields CASSELGSADTQYF.

The rearrangement joins TRBV30 to TRBJ1-3, with a weak D call TRBD1 (5 bases). The ends were cut back, 5 bases at V and 4 bases at J, with 24 bases in the middle. This CDR3 has 17 amino acids. Germline CDR1 and CDR2: GTSNPN and SVGIG (reference sequence). In DNA form, the CDR3 reads TGTGCCTGGTCGCGCGCGGGGCCCCTCACTTACGGAAACACCATATATTTT. Translated, it gives CAWSRAGPLTYGNTIYF.

The chain couples TRBV20-1 to TRBJ2-3; D gene unclear. Germline loops: CDR1 DFQATT, CDR2 SNEGSKA (reference sequence). With 3 bases removed from V and 9 bases from J, the gap between germline ends came to 10 bases. This CDR3 is built from 11 residues. The CDR3 loop is CSARSRRTQYF. CDR3 nucleotides: TGCAGTGCTAGGTCGCGGCGGACGCAGTATTTT.

The J gene is TRBJ2-7, the V gene TRBV7-2; D is uncertain. The germline gives CDR1 SGHTA, CDR2 FQGNSA. This CDR3 region has 14 residues. The V gene lost 3 bases and the J gene lost 6 bases, with 15 bases spanning the gap. The CDR3 DNA reads TGTGCCAGCAGCTTGACAAATCTATCCGGCGAGCAGTACTTC. Its translation is CASSLTNLSGEQYF.

The chain uses TRBV7-9 and TRBJ2-7, with 11 bases identical to TRBD2. Trimming took 5 bases from V and 7 from J; bases not matched to a gene: 10. This CDR3 is 15 amino acids long. Germline V gives CDR1 SEHNR, CDR2 FQNEAQ (reference sequence). CDR3: CASSTPTSGKGEQYF. The CDR3 region has the DNA TGTGCCAGCAGCACTCCGACTAGCGGGAAAGGTGAGCAGTACTTC.

The chain couples TRBV28 to TRBJ2-7, with D maybe TRBD1 (5 bases). Trimming took off 3 bases at V and 1 base at J, with 16 bases between the two ends. Germline CDR1 MDHEN, CDR2 SYDVKM. The CDR3 totals 16 residues. The CDR3 is CASSLDLIRTSYEQYF. Here the CDR3 DNA reads TGTGCCAGCAGTTTGGACCTTATTAGGACATCCTACGAGCAGTACTTC.

Only a few counts were recorded for this clone. The rearrangement joins TRBV27 to TRBJ1-1, with D perhaps TRBD1 (5 bases). Trimming left V 3 bases short and J 3 bases short, with 8 bases between. The CDR3 runs 13 residues. Germline values: CDR1 MNHEY, CDR2 SMNVEV (reference sequence). CDR3: CASSLAGDTEAFF. CDR3 sequence (DNA): TGTGCCAGCAGTTTGGCGGGGGACACTGAAGCTTTCTTT.

The V call is TRBV7-2, the J call TRBJ1-3; 7 nucleotides align to TRBD1. The CDR3 runs to 18 residues. V shed 5 bases and J 1 base; nucleotides not matched to a gene: 14. In germline, CDR1 is SGHTA, CDR2 FQGNSA. CDR3 protein: CASSPDRMDRTSGNTIYF. For the CDR3, the DNA is TGTGCCAGCAGCCCCGATCGGATGGACAGGACTTCTGGAAACACCATATATTTT.

The chain recombines TRBV28 with TRBJ2-7, with 9 positions matching TRBD1. The CDR3 totals 18 residues. Germline lookup yields CDR1 MDHEN and CDR2 SYDVKM. Unmatched junction bases numbered 21, after V lost 7 bases and J lost 5 bases. CDR3 bases: TGTGCCAGCACCGACGCCTCCACTCGACAGGGGGGTTTCCACGAGCAGTACTTC. It codes for CASTDASTRQGGFHEQYF.

The J gene is TRBJ2-1, the V gene TRBV13, with 10 bases fitting TRBD2. The germline gives CDR1 PRHDT, CDR2 FYEKMQ (reference sequence). This CDR3 is built from 19 residues. V was clipped by 5 bases and J by 2 bases; unmatched bases: 15. CDR3 loop: CASSPRQARTSGPYNEQFF. CDR3 sequence (DNA): TGTGCCAGCAGCCCCCGACAGGCTAGGACTAGCGGCCCCTACAATGAGCAGTTCTTC.

This rearrangement joins TRBV5-4 to TRBJ2-3, with D maybe TRBD2 (6 bases). This CDR3 has 15 residues. Germline CDR1 and CDR2: SGHNT and YYREEE (reference sequence). The V end lost 4 bases, the J end lost 2 bases, and 14 bases lay between the germline ends. CDR3 in DNA: TGTGCCAGCAGCCCTATTAGCGGAAACACAGATACGCAGTATTTT. Translation: CASSPISGNTDTQYF.

The chain employs TRBV30 and TRBJ1-1; TRBD1 aligns across 12 bases. The CDR3 covers 17 residues. The V gene end was trimmed by 0 bases and the J gene end by 0 bases; junction bases not matched to a gene: 5. CDR1 is GTSNPN, CDR2 SVGIG, per germline (reference sequence). CDR3 nucleotide sequence: TGTGCCTGGAGTGTAATTGGGACAGGGGGCTTGAACACTGAAGCTTTCTTT. This codes for CAWSVIGTGGLNTEAFF.

The chain is built from TRBV5-1 and TRBJ2-5; 8 nucleotides agree with TRBD1. Trimming at V came to 2 bases and at J to 2 bases, leaving 8 bases not matched to a gene. The CDR3 sequence is 16 residues long. Germline values: CDR1 SGHRS, CDR2 YFSETQ. CDR3 bases: TGCGCCAGCAGCTTCCGGGACAGGAAGTCACAAGAGACCCAGTACTTC. Protein product: CASSFRDRKSQETQYF.

The chain carries TRBV11-2 and TRBJ2-1, with D tentatively TRBD2 (5 bases). Germline CDR1 reads SGHAT; CDR2 reads FQNNGV. Trimming pared 2 bases from V and 12 bases from J, leaving 17 bases between. The CDR3 extends over 14 amino acids. CDR3 DNA: TGTGCCAGCAGCTTAATGACCGCCGGGGATTGGCAGTTCTTC. Translation gives CASSLMTAGDWQFF.

This chain links TRBV5-1 with TRBJ1-1; D is ambiguous. The CDR3 length is 13 residues. Per germline, CDR1 SGHRS and CDR2 YFSETQ. Trimming cost V 3 bases and J 7 bases, with 13 bases left between them. CDR3 coding DNA: TGCGCCAGCAGCTCCCCGAAGAGGTTTGAAGCTTTCTTT. It translates to CASSSPKRFEAFF. The whole variable domain, filled in from reference TRBV5-1 and TRBJ1-1, reads KAGVTQTPRYLIKTRGQQVTLSCSPISGHRSVSWYQQTPGQGLQFLFEYFSETQRNKGNFPGRFSGRQFSNSRSEMNVSTLELGDSALYLCASSSPKRFEAFFGQGTRLTVV.

The CDR3: CATRDRQPALSDEQFF. In nucleotides, the CDR3 is TGTGCCACCAGGGATCGACAGCCCGCCTTGTCGGATGAGCAGTTCTTC. The V gene is TRBV15, the J gene TRBJ2-1, with D perhaps matching TRBD1 (5 bases). Per the germline V gene, CDR1 is LNHNV and CDR2 is YYDKDF (reference sequence). The CDR3 covers 16 residues. Trimming took off 6 bases at V and 8 bases at J, with 23 bases between the two ends.

The genes are TRBV2 and TRBJ2-1; D not certain. The V end was cut by 11 bases, the J end by 8 bases, with 16 bases between. The CDR3 loop spans 12 amino acids. CDR1 is SNHLY and CDR2 is FYNNEI in the germline V gene. The CDR3 is CALNPLGDEQFF. The CDR3 DNA reads as TGTGCCTTAAACCCCCTAGGCGATGAGCAGTTCTTC. Combining the CDR3 with reference TRBV2 and TRBJ2-1 gives the whole variable domain EPEVTQTPSHQVTQMGQEVILRCVPISNHLYFYWYRQILGQKVEFLVSFYNNEISEKSEIFDDQFSVERPDGSNFTLKIRSTKLEDSAMYFCALNPLGDEQFFGPGTRLTVL.

V is TRBV2 and J is TRBJ1-5, with D perhaps TRBD1 (5 bases). Trimming shortened V by 4 bases and J by 1 base, and 8 bases separated the two germline ends. Germline V lookup: CDR1 SNHLY, CDR2 FYNNEI. This CDR3 has 14 amino acids. The CDR3 loop reads CASSVAGSNQPQHF. CDR3 bases: TGTGCCAGCAGTGTCGCAGGGAGCAATCAGCCCCAGCATTTT.

This sequence joins TRBV5-6 and TRBJ2-6; 8 bases agree with TRBD1. The germline V gene encodes CDR1 SGHDT and CDR2 YYEEEE. Unmatched junction bases numbered 7, after V lost 3 bases and J lost 2 bases. The CDR3 loop spans 17 amino acids. The CDR3 DNA follows: TGTGCCAGCAGCTACGACAGGGGTGGTGCTGGGGCCAACGTCCTGACTTTC. Its protein is CASSYDRGGAGANVLTF.

V gene TRBV10-1 combines with J gene TRBJ2-4; 15 nucleotides align to TRBD2. Trimming cost V 3 bases and J 3 bases; bases outside gene matches: 6. CDR1 is WNHNN and CDR2 is SYGVQD in the germline V gene (reference sequence). The CDR3 length is 18 residues. CDR3 DNA sequence: TGCGCCAGCAGTGAAGGGGGACTAGCGGGAGGCGTCAAAAACATTCAGTACTTC. Protein sequence: CASSEGGLAGGVKNIQYF.

The rearrangement links TRBV15 to TRBJ1-2, with D perhaps matching TRBD1 (5 bases). With 0 bases removed from V and 2 bases from J, the gap between germline ends came to 13 bases. CDR1 LNHNV and CDR2 YYDKDF come from the germline V gene (reference sequence). This CDR3 spans 16 amino acids. The CDR3 is CATSREGQGKNYGYTF. The CDR3, as DNA: TGTGCCACCAGCAGAGAAGGGCAGGGCAAGAACTATGGCTACACCTTC.